This T cell receptor beta chain was captured by sequencing in a study of graft-versus-host responses after intestinal transplantation. Study information: Grafts were multivisceral, liver-intestinal, or isolated intestinal. Every one of the recipients received anti-thymocyte globulin induction and afterwards took tacrolimus and steroids for approximately 3 years. Findings and caveats of the study: The marrow of recipients harbored GvH clones, and ileum or blood showed some of them first. HvG clone declines early post-transplant were associated with peak circulating GvH levels.

Lymphocytes from graft epithelium and lamina propria were isolated. Method: immunoSEQ multiplex PCR; TCRdb's copy keeps in-frame clones and lacks some. This table has about 37,000 clones, about 85% appearing once. Turning to this clone: The antigen remains unidentified. Germline is not matched at one junction end, which may reflect a read error.

Sequences were derived from ileum tissue, sampled approximately 200 days after intestinal transplant. The sequence derives from a human patient who received an intestinal transplant, so some T cells may come from the graft donor.

The CDR3, as DNA: TGTACCAGCAGCCCGGGACTAGCGGGAGGGGAGACCCAGTACTTC. This translates into CTSSPGLAGGETQYF. The V gene is TRBV9, the J gene TRBJ2-5, with 16 bases aligning to TRBD2. CDR1 is SGDLS and CDR2 is YYNGEE in the germline V gene. This CDR3 comprises 15 residues.